Presented here are 3 T cell receptor beta chains from one specimen sequenced in a study of human T cells and chemical hapten exposure. Time point described: patch test 3, about 24 weeks after DPC sensitization. Sample treatment: therapeutic diphenylcyclopropenone sensitization with weekly scalp DPC. TCRdb reprocessed the RACE reads via MiXCR and lists one record per CDR3 protein. The repertoire holds approximately 90,000 distinct CDR3 sequences, with 27% as singletons. The sequenced sample was whole blood, obtained in connection with sensitization to the hapten diphenylcyclopropenone (DPC). Receptor source: a man between 40 and 49 years old with alopecia areata. Some clones in this sample may be carry-over from other donors' samples.

The CDR3 is CSAYGTADYGYTF. CDR3 coding DNA: TGCAGTGCTTATGGGACAGCCGACTATGGCTACACCTTC. The rearrangement joins TRBV20-1 to TRBJ1-2, with 7 bases matching TRBD1. The ends lost 5 bases at V and 3 bases at J; junction bases unmatched: 6. The CDR3 loop spans 13 amino acids. Germline V gives CDR1 DFQATT, CDR2 SNEGSKA (reference sequence).

The chain joins TRBV12-3 or TRBV12-4 to TRBJ2-5, with TRBD2 matching over 10 bases. The CDR3 loop spans 16 amino acids. V trimming: 4 bases; J trimming: 3 bases; junction bases outside the gene matches: 8. The CDR3 region has the DNA TGTGCCAGCAGTTCAAGACTAGCGGGCCGAAAAGAGACCCAGTACTTC. It is translated as CASSSRLAGRKETQYF.

This sequence joins TRBV12-3 or TRBV12-4 and TRBJ2-3, with TRBD1 identical over 10 bases. V lost 7 bases and J lost 6; bases outside the gene matches: 10. This CDR3 is 15 amino acids long. CDR3 sequence: CASNPRTGGMDTQYF. The CDR3 nucleotides are TGTGCCAGCAACCCCCGGACAGGGGGAATGGATACGCAGTATTTT.